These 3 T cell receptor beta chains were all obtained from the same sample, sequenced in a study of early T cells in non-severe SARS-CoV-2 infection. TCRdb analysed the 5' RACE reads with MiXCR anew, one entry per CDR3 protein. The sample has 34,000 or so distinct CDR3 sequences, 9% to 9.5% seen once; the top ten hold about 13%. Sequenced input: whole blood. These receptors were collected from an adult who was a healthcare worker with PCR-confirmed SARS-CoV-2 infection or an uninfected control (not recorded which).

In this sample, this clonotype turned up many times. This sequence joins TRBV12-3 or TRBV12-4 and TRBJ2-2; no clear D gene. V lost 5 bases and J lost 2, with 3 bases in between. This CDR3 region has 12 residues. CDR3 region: CASSINTGELFF. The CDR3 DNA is TGTGCCAGCAGTATTAACACCGGGGAGCTGTTTTTT.

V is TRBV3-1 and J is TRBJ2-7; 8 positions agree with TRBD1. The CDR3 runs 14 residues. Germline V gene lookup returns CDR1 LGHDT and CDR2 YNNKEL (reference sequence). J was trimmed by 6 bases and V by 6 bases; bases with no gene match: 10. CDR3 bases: TGTGCCAGCAGTTTGCCCCAGGGGGCAAGCGAGCAGTACTTC. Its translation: CASSLPQGASEQYF.

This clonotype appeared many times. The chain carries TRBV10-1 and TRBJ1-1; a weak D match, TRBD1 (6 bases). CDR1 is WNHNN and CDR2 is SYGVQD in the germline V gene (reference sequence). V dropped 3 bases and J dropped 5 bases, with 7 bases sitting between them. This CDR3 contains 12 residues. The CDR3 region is CASSEGGTEAFF. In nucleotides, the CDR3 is TGCGCCAGCAGTGAAGGGGGAACTGAAGCTTTCTTT.